This T cell receptor (beta chain) appears in the sequencing data of a study of CD8 T cells in ankylosing spondylitis. V lost 8 bases and J 5 bases, leaving 16 bases between the germline ends. There are 13 residues in the CDR3. Regarding the study as a whole: With a CD8+ phenotype, disease-linked clones were relatively rare in peripheral blood. It was reported that disease-linked clones were significantly enriched in matched ankylosing spondylitis synovial fluid. Earlier work had already found some motif variants in reactive arthritis synovial fluid and blood.

To note about this clonotype: Its specificity is not known.

The TCR beta libraries were generated through quantitative 5'-RACE incorporating molecular barcodes. TCRdb passed the 5' RACE reads through MiXCR, listing each CDR3 protein once. The sample carries 250,000 to 400,000 distinct CDR3 sequences, 11% recorded once. The chain combines TRBV12-3 or TRBV12-4 with TRBJ2-7, with D perhaps being TRBD1 or TRBD2 (6 bases each). The source material was blood, either unsorted or a sorted T cell fraction (not recorded which). The sequence was collected from a female donor with ankylosing spondylitis or in good health (not recorded which). Written as DNA, the CDR3 is TGTGCCAGCTGTCCGGGGGCATTACACGAGCAGTACTTC. Its translation: CASCPGALHEQYF.